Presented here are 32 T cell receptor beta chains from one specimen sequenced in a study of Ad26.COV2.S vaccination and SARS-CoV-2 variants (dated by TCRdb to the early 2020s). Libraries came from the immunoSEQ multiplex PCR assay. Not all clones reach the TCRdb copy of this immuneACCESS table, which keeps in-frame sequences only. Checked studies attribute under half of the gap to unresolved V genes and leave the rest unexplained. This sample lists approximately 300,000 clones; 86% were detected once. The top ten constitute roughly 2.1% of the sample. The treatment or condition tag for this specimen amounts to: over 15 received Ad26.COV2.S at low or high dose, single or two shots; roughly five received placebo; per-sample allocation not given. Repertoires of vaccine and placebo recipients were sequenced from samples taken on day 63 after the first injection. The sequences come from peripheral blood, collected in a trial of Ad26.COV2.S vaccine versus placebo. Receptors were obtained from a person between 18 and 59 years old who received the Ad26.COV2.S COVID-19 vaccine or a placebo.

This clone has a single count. The CDR3 region has the DNA TGTGCCAGCAGCTTCGGGCGGATCAGGGGGCGCACTGAAGCTTTCTTT. Protein sequence: CASSFGRIRGRTEAFF. The chain carries TRBV5-8 and TRBJ1-1; 8 bases agree with TRBD1. Looked up from germline, CDR1 is SGHTS and CDR2 is YDEGEE. The trim removed 2 bases at V and 4 bases at J, leaving 10 bases unmatched. CDR3 length: 16 residues.

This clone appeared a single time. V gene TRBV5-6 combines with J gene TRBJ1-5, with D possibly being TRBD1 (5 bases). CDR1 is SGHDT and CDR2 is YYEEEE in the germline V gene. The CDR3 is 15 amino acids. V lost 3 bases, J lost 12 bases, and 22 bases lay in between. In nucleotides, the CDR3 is TGTGCCAGCAGCTGGCGTGGGGGGTCCGAAACCCGCCAGCATTTT. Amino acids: CASSWRGGSETRQHF.

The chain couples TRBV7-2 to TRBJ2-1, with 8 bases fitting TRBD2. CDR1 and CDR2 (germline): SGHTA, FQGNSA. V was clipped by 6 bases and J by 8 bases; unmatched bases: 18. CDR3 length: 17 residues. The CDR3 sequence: CASSPLLTSRGGDEQFF. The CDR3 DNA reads TGTGCCAGCAGTCCCCTACTGACTAGCCGGGGGGGGGATGAGCAGTTCTTC.

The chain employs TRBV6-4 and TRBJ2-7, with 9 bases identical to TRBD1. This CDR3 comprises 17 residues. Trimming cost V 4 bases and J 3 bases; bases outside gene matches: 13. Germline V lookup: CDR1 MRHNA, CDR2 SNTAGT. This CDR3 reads CASSAPSDRGVLYEQYF. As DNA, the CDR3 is TGTGCCAGCAGTGCACCCTCTGACAGGGGGGTGCTCTACGAGCAGTACTTC.

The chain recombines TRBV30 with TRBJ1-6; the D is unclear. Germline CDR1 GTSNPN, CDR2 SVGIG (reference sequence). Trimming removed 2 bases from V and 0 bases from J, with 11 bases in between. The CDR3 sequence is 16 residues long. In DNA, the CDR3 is TGTGCCTGGAGTATTCAAGGGAGCTCCTATAATTCACCCCTCCACTTT. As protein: CAWSIQGSSYNSPLHF.

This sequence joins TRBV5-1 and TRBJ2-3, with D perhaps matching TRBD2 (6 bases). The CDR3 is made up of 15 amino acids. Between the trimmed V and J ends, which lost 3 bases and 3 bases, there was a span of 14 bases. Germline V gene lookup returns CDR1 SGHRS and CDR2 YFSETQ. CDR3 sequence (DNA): TGCGCCAGCAGCTCCACCCCGGGACTGACAGATACGCAGTATTTT. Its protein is CASSSTPGLTDTQYF. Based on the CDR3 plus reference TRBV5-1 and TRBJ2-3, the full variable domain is KAGVTQTPRYLIKTRGQQVTLSCSPISGHRSVSWYQQTPGQGLQFLFEYFSETQRNKGNFPGRFSGRQFSNSRSEMNVSTLELGDSALYLCASSSTPGLTDTQYFGPGTRLTVL.

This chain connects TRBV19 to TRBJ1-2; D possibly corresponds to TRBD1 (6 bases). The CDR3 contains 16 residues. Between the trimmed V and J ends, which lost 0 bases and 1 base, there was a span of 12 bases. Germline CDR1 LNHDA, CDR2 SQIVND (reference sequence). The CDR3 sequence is CASSIDINRDNYGYTF. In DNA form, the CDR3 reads TGTGCCAGTAGTATAGACATAAACAGGGATAACTATGGCTACACCTTC.

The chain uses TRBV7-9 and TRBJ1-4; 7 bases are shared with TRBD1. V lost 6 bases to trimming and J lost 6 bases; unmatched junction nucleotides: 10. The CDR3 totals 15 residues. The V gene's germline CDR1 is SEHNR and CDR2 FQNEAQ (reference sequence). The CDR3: CASRHRGLGDEKLFF. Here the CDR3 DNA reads TGTGCCAGCAGACATAGGGGGCTCGGGGATGAAAAACTGTTTTTT.

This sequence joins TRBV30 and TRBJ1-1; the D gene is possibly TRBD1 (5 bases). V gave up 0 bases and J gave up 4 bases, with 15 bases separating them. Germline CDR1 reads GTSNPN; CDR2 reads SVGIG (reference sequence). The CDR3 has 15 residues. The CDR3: CAWSVRGGTGTEAFF. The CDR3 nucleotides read TGTGCCTGGAGTGTACGGGGGGGTACGGGCACTGAAGCTTTCTTT.

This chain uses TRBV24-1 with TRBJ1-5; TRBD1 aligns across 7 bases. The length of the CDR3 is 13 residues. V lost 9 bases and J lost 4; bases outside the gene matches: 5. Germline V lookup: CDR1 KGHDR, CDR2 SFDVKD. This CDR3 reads CATSTGANQPQHF. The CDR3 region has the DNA TGTGCCACCTCAACAGGGGCAAATCAGCCCCAGCATTTT.

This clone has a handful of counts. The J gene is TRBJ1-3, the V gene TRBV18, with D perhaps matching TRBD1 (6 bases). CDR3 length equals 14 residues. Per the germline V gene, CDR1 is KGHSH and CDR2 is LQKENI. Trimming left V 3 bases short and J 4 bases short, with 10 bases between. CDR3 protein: CASSPTGLGNTIYF. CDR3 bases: TGTGCCAGCTCACCCACAGGGTTGGGAAACACCATATATTTT.

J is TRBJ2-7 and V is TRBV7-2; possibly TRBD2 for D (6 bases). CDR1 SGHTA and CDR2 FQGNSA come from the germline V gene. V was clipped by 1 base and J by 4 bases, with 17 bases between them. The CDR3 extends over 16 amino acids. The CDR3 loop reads CASSLEPGLGGYEQYF. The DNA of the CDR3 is TGTGCCAGCAGCTTAGAGCCGGGACTTGGCGGTTACGAGCAGTACTTC. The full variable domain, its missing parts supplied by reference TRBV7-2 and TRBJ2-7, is GAGVSQSPSNKVTEKGKDVELRCDPISGHTALYWYRQSLGQGLEFLIYFQGNSAPDKSGLPSDRFSAERTGGSVSTLTIQRTQQEDSAVYLCASSLEPGLGGYEQYFGPGTRLTVT.

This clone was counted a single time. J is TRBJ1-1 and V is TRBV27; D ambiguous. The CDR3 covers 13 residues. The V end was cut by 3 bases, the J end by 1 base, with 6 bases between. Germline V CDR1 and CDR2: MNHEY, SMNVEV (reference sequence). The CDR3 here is CASSFLRNTEAFF. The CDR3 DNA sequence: TGTGCCAGCAGTTTCCTCAGGAACACTGAAGCTTTCTTT.

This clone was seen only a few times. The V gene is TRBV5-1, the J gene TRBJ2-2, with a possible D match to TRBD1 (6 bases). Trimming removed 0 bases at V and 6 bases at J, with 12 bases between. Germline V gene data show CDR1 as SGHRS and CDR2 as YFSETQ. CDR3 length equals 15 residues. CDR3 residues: CASSLGARGPGELFF. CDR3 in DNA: TGCGCCAGCAGCTTGGGGGCCAGGGGACCCGGGGAGCTGTTTTTT.

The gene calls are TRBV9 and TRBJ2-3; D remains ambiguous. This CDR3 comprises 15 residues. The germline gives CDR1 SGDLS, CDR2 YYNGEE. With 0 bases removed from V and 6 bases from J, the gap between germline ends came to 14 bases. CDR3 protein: CASSVVGLGFDTQYF. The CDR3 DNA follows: TGTGCCAGCAGCGTAGTAGGGTTGGGATTTGATACGCAGTATTTT. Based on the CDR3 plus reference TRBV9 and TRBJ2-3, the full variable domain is DSGVTQTPKHLITATGQRVTLRCSPRSGDLSVYWYQQSLDQGLQFLIQYYNGEERAKGNILERFSAQQFPDLHSELNLSSLELGDSALYFCASSVVGLGFDTQYFGPGTRLTVL.

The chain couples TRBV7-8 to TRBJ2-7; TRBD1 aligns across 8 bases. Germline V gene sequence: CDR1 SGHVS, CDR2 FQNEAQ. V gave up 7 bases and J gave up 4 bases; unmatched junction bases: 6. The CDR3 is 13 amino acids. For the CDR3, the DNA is TGTGCCAGCACCCCGGACAGGGATTACGAGCAGTACTTC. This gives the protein CASTPDRDYEQYF. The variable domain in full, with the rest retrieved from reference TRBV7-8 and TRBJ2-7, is GAGVSQSPRYKVAKRGQDVALRCDPISGHVSLFWYQQALGQGPEFLTYFQNEAQLDKSGLPSDRFFAERPEGSVSTLKIQRTQQEDSAVYLCASTPDRDYEQYFGPGTRLTVT.

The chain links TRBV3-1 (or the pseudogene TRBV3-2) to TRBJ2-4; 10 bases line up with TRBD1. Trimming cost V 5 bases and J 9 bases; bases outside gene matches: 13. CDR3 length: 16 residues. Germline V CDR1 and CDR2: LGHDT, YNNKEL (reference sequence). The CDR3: CASSYSRTGGFGIQYF. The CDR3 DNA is TGTGCCAGCAGCTACTCCAGGACAGGGGGATTTGGCATTCAGTACTTC.

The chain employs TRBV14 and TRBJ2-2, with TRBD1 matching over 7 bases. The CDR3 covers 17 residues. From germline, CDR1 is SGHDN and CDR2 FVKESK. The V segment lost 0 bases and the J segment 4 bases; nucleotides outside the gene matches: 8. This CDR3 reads CASSQDLVQGITGELFF. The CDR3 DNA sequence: TGTGCCAGCAGCCAAGACCTCGTACAGGGGATCACCGGGGAGCTGTTTTTT.

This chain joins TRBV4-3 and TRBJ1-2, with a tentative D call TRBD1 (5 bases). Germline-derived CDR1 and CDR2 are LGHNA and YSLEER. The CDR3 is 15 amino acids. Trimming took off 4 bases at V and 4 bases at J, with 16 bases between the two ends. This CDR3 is CASSPRGGEIYGYTF. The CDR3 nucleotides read TGCGCCAGCAGCCCACGGGGGGGAGAGATCTATGGCTACACCTTC.

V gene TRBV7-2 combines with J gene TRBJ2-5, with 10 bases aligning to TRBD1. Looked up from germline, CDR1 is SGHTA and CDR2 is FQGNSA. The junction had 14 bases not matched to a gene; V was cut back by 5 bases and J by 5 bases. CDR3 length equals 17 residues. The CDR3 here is CASSLGGRTGGTETQYF. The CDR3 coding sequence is TGTGCCAGCAGCCTAGGAGGGCGGACAGGGGGGACGGAGACCCAGTACTTC.

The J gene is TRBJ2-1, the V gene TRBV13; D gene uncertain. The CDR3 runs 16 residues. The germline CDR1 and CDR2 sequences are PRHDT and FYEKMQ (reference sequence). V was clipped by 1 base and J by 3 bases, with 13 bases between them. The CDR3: CASSLDNAVRYNEQFF. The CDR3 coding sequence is TGTGCCAGCAGCTTAGACAACGCAGTTCGCTACAATGAGCAGTTCTTC.

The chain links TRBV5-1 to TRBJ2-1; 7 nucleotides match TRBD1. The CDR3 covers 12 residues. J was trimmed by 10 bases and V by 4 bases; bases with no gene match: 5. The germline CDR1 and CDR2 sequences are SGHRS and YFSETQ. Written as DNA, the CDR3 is TGCGCCAGCAGCGTGGGACAGCTAGAGCAGTTCTTC. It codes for CASSVGQLEQFF.

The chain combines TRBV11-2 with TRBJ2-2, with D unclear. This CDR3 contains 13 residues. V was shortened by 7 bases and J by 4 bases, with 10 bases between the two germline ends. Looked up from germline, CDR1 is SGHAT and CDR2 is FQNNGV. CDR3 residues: CASTEQITGELFF. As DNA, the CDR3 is TGTGCCAGCACCGAACAGATCACCGGGGAGCTGTTTTTT.

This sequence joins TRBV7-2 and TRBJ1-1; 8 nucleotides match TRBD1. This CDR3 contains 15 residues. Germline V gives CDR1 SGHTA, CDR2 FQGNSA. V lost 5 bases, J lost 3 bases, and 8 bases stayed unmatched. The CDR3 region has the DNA TGTGCCAGCAGCCAAGACAGGGGTTGGGACACTGAAGCTTTCTTT. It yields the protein CASSQDRGWDTEAFF.

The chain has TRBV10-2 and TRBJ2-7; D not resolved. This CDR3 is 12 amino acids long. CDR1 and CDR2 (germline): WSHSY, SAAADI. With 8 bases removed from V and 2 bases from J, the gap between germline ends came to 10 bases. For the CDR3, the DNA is TGCGCCAGCTCCTCATCCACCTACGAGCAGTACTTC. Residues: CASSSSTYEQYF.

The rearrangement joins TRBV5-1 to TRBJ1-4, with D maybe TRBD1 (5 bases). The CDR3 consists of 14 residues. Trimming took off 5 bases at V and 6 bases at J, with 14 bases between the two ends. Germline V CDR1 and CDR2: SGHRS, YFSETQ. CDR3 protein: CASRPGTGDEKLFF. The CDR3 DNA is TGCGCCAGCAGACCGGGCACAGGTGATGAAAAACTGTTTTTT.

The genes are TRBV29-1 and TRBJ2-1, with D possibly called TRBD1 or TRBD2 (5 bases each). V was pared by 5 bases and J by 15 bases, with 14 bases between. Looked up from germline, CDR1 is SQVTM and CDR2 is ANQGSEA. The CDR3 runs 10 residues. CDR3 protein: CSVLGTGTFF. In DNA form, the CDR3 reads TGCAGCGTTCTTGGGACGGGCACGTTCTTC.

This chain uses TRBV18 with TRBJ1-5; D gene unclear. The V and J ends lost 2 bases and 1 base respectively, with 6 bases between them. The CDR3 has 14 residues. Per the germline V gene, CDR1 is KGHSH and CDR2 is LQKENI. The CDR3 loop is CASSPSRSNQPQHF. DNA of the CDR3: TGTGCCAGCTCACCATCGAGGAGCAATCAGCCCCAGCATTTT.

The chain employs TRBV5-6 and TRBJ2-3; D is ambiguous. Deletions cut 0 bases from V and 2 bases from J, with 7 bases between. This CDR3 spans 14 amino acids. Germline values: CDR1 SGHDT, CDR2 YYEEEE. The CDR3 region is CASSLGRHTDTQYF. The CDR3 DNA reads TGTGCCAGCAGCTTGGGGAGACACACAGATACGCAGTATTTT.

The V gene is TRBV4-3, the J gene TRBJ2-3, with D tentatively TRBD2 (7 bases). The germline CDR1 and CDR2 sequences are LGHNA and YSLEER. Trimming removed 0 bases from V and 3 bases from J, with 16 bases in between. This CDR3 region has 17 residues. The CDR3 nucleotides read TGCGCCAGCAGCCAAGATATCGTCGGGGGGCGGACAGATACGCAGTATTTT. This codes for CASSQDIVGGRTDTQYF.

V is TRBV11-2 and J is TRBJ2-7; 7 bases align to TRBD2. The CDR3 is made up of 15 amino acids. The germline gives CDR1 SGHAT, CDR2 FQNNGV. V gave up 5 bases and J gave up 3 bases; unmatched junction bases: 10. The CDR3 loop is CASSPGLAAFYEQYF. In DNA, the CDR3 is TGTGCCAGCAGCCCGGGGCTAGCGGCCTTCTACGAGCAGTACTTC.

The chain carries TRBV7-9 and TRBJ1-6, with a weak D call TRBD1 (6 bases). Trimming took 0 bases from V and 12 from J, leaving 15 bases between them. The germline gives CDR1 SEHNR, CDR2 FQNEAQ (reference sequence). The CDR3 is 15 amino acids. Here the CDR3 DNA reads TGTGCCAGCAGCTTAGCGCGGCAGGGGTTTGGACCCCTCCACTTT. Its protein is CASSLARQGFGPLHF.